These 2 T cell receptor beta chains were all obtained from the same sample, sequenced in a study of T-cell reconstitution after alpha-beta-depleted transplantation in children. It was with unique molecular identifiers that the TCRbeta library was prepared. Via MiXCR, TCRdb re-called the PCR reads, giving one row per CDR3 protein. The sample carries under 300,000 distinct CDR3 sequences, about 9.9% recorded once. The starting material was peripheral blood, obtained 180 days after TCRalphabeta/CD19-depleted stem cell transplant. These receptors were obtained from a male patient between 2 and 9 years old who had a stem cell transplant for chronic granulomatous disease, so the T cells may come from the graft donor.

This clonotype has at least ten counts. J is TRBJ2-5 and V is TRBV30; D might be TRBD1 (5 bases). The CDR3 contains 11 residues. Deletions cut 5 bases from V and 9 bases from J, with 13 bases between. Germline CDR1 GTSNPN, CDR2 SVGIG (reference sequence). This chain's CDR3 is CAWAPGRAQYF. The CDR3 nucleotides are TGTGCCTGGGCCCCGGGCAGGGCCCAGTACTTC.

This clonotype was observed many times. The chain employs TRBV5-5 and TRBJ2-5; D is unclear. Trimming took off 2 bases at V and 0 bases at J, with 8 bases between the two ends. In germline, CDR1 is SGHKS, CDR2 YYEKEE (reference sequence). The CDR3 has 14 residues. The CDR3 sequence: CASSLGPYQETQYF. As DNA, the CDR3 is TGTGCCAGCAGCTTAGGACCGTACCAAGAGACCCAGTACTTC.